This T cell receptor beta chain was obtained from a study of blood T cell repertoires in COVID-19. As for the study in general: The United States, Italy and Spain supplied acute and convalescent COVID-19 samples.

The table came from immunoSEQ multiplex PCR; TCRdb's copy has only in-frame clones and leaves some out. The table lists 380,000 or so clones, roughly 88% of them singletons. Trimming pared 6 bases from V and 3 bases from J, leaving 18 bases between. Germline-derived CDR1 and CDR2 are SGHNT and YYREEE (reference sequence). CDR3 length equals 15 residues. This clone was observed once. This sequence was found in a middle-aged woman with acute COVID-19. The V call is TRBV5-4, the J call TRBJ1-1; TRBD1 might be the D (5 bases). Sequenced input: PBMCs or T cells enriched from blood (not recorded which). DNA of the CDR3: TGTGCCAGCAAAAGACAGTTTGGGGGGGACACTGAAGCTTTCTTT. This gives the protein CASKRQFGGDTEAFF.